This T cell receptor (beta chain) was recorded in a study of cytomegalovirus exposure and HLA in healthy donors (dated by TCRdb to 2017 to 2019). General notes on the study: An earlier analysis of approximately 550 of the donors reported more than 250 Gb of sequence data and 117 million unique TCR beta sequences from about 200 million T cells. An earlier analysis of several hundred of the donors applied high-throughput TCR beta sequencing to assess whether each TCR beta V gene segment acted as functional or pseudogenic. In a later analysis, previously published TCR beta repertoires from 550 to 700 donors were re-analyzed and high-resolution HLA genotyping was added so that TCR occurrence patterns could be studied. The study aimed to test whether cataloging public T cell receptors could reveal signatures of past pathogen exposure. Several DR-DQ haplotypes were treated as single units for association and clustering because of strong linkage in the cohort. Among 350 to 400 genotyped donors of the cohort, an average of about 240,000 unique TCR beta nucleotide sequences were sequenced per donor, roughly 20% of them non-productive. Among the approximately 420 genotyped donors, 75% to 90% belonged to the genetic ancestry cluster associated with self-reported Caucasian donors. Donor age, sex, ethnicity and CMV serostatus were compiled alongside the repertoire data. Every repertoire in the discovery cohort had been generated on one and the same sequencing platform. To predict cytomegalovirus infection status, the study brought together high-throughput TCR immunosequencing, statistical association of individual TCRs with disease status, and machine learning. Both class I and class II loci were covered by HLA typing, at four-digit resolution. Besides the first cohort of 500 to 700 subjects, a separate validation cohort made up of roughly 130 different subjects was used. In a later genetic analysis, genome-wide SNP genotypes for about 55% of the roughly 700 donors were used, and that subset was treated as a discovery cohort. An early release covering 500 to 750 HLA-typed donors comprised roughly 300 gigabases of sequencing data and about 90 million unique TCR sequences. Rather than drawing on any new phenotypic data, the later analysis identified candidate immune exposures from TCR beta sequences and the way those sequences occurred across donors. The study profiled the T cell repertoires of under 850 subjects by immunosequencing and related them to cytomegalovirus serostatus. The number of typed donors differed by locus: 629-630 for A, B, C, DRB1 and DQB1; roughly 510 for DQA1; some 610 for DPA1; and 400 to 480 for DPB1. What the research found in general, with its limitations: A further reported finding was that TCR beta sequences accurately predicted the HLA-A and HLA-B alleles for most subjects in the first cohort. Because HLA typing was unavailable for some donors at each locus, only the typed subset was used in association tests. Most TCR sequences were observed very rarely across donors, whereas some public TCRs were present in many individuals. The cohort was sequenced for TCR beta chains only, and without alpha or paired-chain data the features that could be detected were limited. The sequencing pipeline was judged likely to have produced a cluster of highly shared sequence variants as a technical artifact. Linkage disequilibrium might explain the correlated functional status among segregating V segments, but an unknown experimental factor could not be ruled out. When HLA alleles, especially DR and DQ, strongly co-occurred, attributing TCR associations to individual alleles was difficult. Compared with equally common non-associated chains, HLA-associated TCR beta chains in a later analysis were more clonally expanded and had lower generation probabilities. An earlier analysis of approximately 500 of the donors showed that most TCR beta V segments appeared in productive rearrangements either about 87% or about 30% of the time, which broadly matched IMGT annotations. It was suggested by the authors that the approach could potentially be generalized to other disease states and immunological phenotypes. Roughly uniform sequencing depth across donors was assumed in presence/absence analyses, although this assumption may not hold. Specific HLA alleles were associated with 15,000 to 20,000 TCR beta sequences at a false discovery rate of 0.05 in a later analysis. V-gene and J-gene trimming of TCR beta chains was associated with a missense DCLRE1C variant in a later genetic analysis, and the association was replicated in an independent cohort. Three of the identified cytomegalovirus-associated TCR beta chains were confirmed in vitro to be specific for cytomegalovirus antigens. In the study, around 160 TCR beta chains were listed as associated with cytomegalovirus. A later analysis reported that several top co-occurrence clusters appeared linked to parvovirus B19, influenza, CMV and Epstein-Barr virus. A later analysis found that TCR association rates varied across HLA loci, with DRB1 alleles showing the most associated TCRs and HLA-C alleles the fewest. Immune exposure information for the cohort was limited to CMV serostatus. According to a later genetic analysis, donors in an Asian-associated ancestry cluster had fewer N-insertions in productive TCRs than the approximately 700-donor mean. Because the 87-base-pair reads could not distinguish some IMGT-functional V segments, including TRBV6-2 and TRBV6-3, those segments were excluded. In both the original and validation cohorts, the classifier was reported to diagnose cytomegalovirus status with high specificity and sensitivity. A later analysis found that most CMV-associated TCR beta chains appeared HLA-restricted, with HLA associations seemingly driven largely by CMV exposure. Some 16 rarely observed V segments, including chromosome 9 orphons, were excluded from the earlier analysis of several hundred of the donors because counts were too low.

On this clone: What antigen it recognizes has not been identified. No base quality information exists; no much larger clone differs at one position.

The cohort was made up of roughly 670 healthy bone marrow donors. At the time of sampling, all cohort members were nominally healthy, though unrecorded immune exposures were likely present. The donor was CMV seronegative and was included in the group of several hundred seronegative cohort members. A peripheral blood sample was collected from each donor, and TCR beta sequencing was performed on peripheral blood mononuclear cells. Genomic DNA extraction from the blood cell samples was performed with the Qiagen DNeasy Blood Extraction Kit. V drops 1 base and J drops 2 bases, leaving 7 bases in between. CDR1 and CDR2 are drawn from the germline V gene: SGHDT, YYEEEE. The CDR3 measures 14 amino acids from cysteine to phenylalanine. Just the 42-base CDR3 DNA is kept, in frame starting at base 1. Preparation of the library involved the immunoSEQ multiplex PCR assay. A mixture of 60 forward primers for TCR Vbeta segments and 13 reverse primers for TCR Jbeta segments was used in the multiplex PCR. A multiplex PCR assay on genomic DNA amplified the CDR3 region of rearranged TCR beta genes. Amplified TCR beta libraries were sequenced as 87-base-pair reads on the Illumina HiSeq System. The published analysis was carried out like this. A later analysis tallied 70 million to 100 million unique TCR beta chains across the 550 to 850 repertoires, and 10 million to 11 million of those chains were shared by two or more donors. A nearest-neighbor algorithm error-corrected the raw reads and collapsed the reads into unique sequences, merging closely related sequences to remove PCR and sequencing errors. CDR3 sequences were aligned to IMGT reference sequences to assign V, D and J gene segments. For a sequence to be retained, a match of at least six nucleotides to both a V gene segment and a J gene segment was required. A rearrangement counted as productive if the CDR3 had no stop codons and remained in frame with V and J, and every other rearrangement counted as non-productive. CDR3 was defined according to IMGT convention as the region running from the second conserved V-encoded cysteine to the conserved J-encoded phenylalanine. In an earlier analysis of approximately 590 of the donors, sequences lacking an unambiguous match to a single V gene segment were excluded. An earlier analysis of about 590 of the donors classified V segments as functional when productive rearrangements were above 56.7% and as segregating when the standard deviation between donors was above 5%. A statistical classification framework was built to diagnose cytomegalovirus status from the catalog of TCR beta chain sequences. V and J gene assignment, in a later analysis, came from comparing TCR nucleotide sequences with IMGT/GENE-DB human TR gene sequences. The TCRdist pipeline was used in a later analysis to assign CDR3 sequences and most-parsimonious VDJ recombination scenarios. In a later analysis, each TCR beta chain was defined by its CDR3 amino acid sequence together with its V-gene family, and reads without a unique V-gene family were excluded. In a later analysis, around 600 highly shared, low-generation-probability nucleotide sequences were removed to address suspected cross-contamination and a sequencing artifact. In a later analysis, a clonal expansion index for each public chain was calculated from normalized within-repertoire ranks of inferred template counts. In a later analysis, generation probabilities were computed using a VDJ recombination model fitted to out-of-frame rearrangements, and the results were checked against IGoR. A later analysis scored TCR-TCR, TCR-HLA and TCR-CMV co-occurrence with hypergeometric tests, applying a repertoire-size bias correction to TCR pairs. A later analysis estimated false discovery rates by permuting HLA or CMV assignments 20 times. A later analysis grouped co-occurring TCRs with DBSCAN, adding TCRdist sequence similarity when clustering within HLA-allele-positive subsets. Repertoires with fewer than 30,000 or more than 120,000 public chains, plus five repertoires with anomalous nucleotide sharing, were excluded from co-occurrence clustering. TCRdb limited this immuneACCESS table to in-frame rearrangements with V and J called. A share of clones is missing; checked studies link under half to unresolved V genes, and the rest is unexplained. V and J calls plus clone size are reproduced from that table; the DNA served to infer D and trimming. This sample is represented by about 190,000 clones; approximately 88% of them were singletons. Jointly, the top ten make up about 0.26% of the sample.

The sequencing input was PBMCs. The clonotype originates from a boy between 10 and 17 years old in good health and CMV-seronegative. The rearrangement combines TRBV5-6 with TRBJ1-5; the D gene assignment is ambiguous. Read as DNA, the sequence is TGTGCCAGCAGCTTGTGGACTCGCAATCAGCCCCAGCATTTT. It translates as CASSLWTRNQPQHF.